These 24 T cell receptor beta chains share one sample of origin, sequenced in a study of CD8+ T cells in alopecia areata. Reverse transcribed after extraction, RNA yielded cDNA as the sequencing template. Generated by immunoSEQ multiplex PCR, the TCRdb table keeps only in-frame clones and is missing some. This sample has 200,000 to 250,000 clones, with roughly three fifths found just once. Sequenced material: CD8+ T cells sorted from blood. The receptors were gathered from a human donor in good health.

This chain joins TRBV6-4 and TRBJ2-3; D is perhaps TRBD1 or TRBD2 (5 bases each). The V end was cut by 0 bases, the J end by 9 bases, with 10 bases between. The CDR3 is 13 amino acids. Germline lookup yields CDR1 MRHNA and CDR2 SNTAGT. This chain's CDR3 is CASSDSGEGTQYF. In DNA, the CDR3 is TGTGCCAGCAGTGACTCGGGGGAAGGCACGCAGTATTTT.

This clone has a single count. The chain couples TRBV27 to TRBJ2-7; D perhaps matches TRBD2 (6 bases). Trimming removed 3 bases from V and 0 bases from J, with 9 bases in between. Germline-derived CDR1 and CDR2 are MNHEY and SMNVEV (reference sequence). This CDR3 is 14 amino acids long. In nucleotides, the CDR3 is TGTGCCAGCAGTTTGGGACTGTCCTCCTACGAGCAGTACTTC. Amino acid sequence: CASSLGLSSYEQYF.

The V and J genes are TRBV2 and TRBJ1-5, with D unclear. This CDR3 region has 12 residues. V was pared by 2 bases and J by 1 base, with 0 bases between. Germline V gives CDR1 SNHLY, CDR2 FYNNEI. CDR3 nucleotides: TGTGCCAGCAGTGAAAGCAATCAGCCCCAGCATTTT. Translation: CASSESNQPQHF.

The chain recombines TRBV15 with TRBJ2-7; 7 nucleotides line up with TRBD1. CDR1 and CDR2 from the germline V gene are LNHNV and YYDKDF (reference sequence). The CDR3 is 14 residues long. V shed 5 bases, J shed 0 bases, and the junction held 4 bases outside the gene matches. In nucleotides, the CDR3 is TGTGCCACCAGCTCCCGGACAGGCTCCTACGAGCAGTACTTC. As protein: CATSSRTGSYEQYF. The variable domain in full, with the rest retrieved from reference TRBV15 and TRBJ2-7, is DAMVIQNPRYQVTQFGKPVTLSCSQTLNHNVMYWYQQKSSQAPKLLFHYYDKDFNNEADTPDNFQSRRPNTSFCFLDIRSPGLGDTAMYLCATSSRTGSYEQYFGPGTRLTVT.

V is TRBV29-1 and J is TRBJ1-1, with D unresolved. CDR1 and CDR2 (germline): SQVTM, ANQGSEA. V lost 0 bases to trimming and J lost 6 bases, with 17 bases between them. The CDR3 extends over 15 amino acids. The CDR3 bases are TGCAGCGTTGAAGATGCCGGGGATGTTGCCGCTGAAGCTTTCTTT. Protein sequence: CSVEDAGDVAAEAFF.

V and J are TRBV27 and TRBJ2-1; D may be TRBD1 (6 bases). V lost 10 bases and J lost 4, with 14 bases in between. Per the germline V gene, CDR1 is MNHEY and CDR2 is SMNVEV (reference sequence). This CDR3 spans 13 amino acids. The CDR3 nucleotides read TGTGCCACTTCGGACAGATATTACAATGAGCAGTTCTTC. Its translation: CATSDRYYNEQFF.

The chain couples TRBV7-2 to TRBJ1-3, with D unclear. The CDR3 extends over 14 amino acids. With 5 bases removed from V and 0 bases from J, the gap between germline ends came to 8 bases. Germline loops: CDR1 SGHTA, CDR2 FQGNSA. The CDR3 is CASSVAISGNTIYF. The CDR3 coding sequence is TGTGCCAGCAGCGTCGCGATCTCTGGAAACACCATATATTTT.

This clone has more than one count but fewer than ten. This rearrangement joins TRBV29-1 to TRBJ2-3, with 9 bases fitting TRBD2. This CDR3 has 15 amino acids. Trimming removed 0 bases from V and 6 bases from J; junction bases left unmatched: 7. CDR1 is SQVTM, CDR2 ANQGSEA, per germline. Here the CDR3 reads CSVEDMAGGPDTQYF. As DNA, the CDR3 is TGCAGCGTTGAAGATATGGCGGGGGGGCCGGATACGCAGTATTTT.

A note on this clone: The same CDR3 is also encoded by other DNA sequences in this sample. V gene TRBV4-1 combines with J gene TRBJ1-2; D is perhaps TRBD1 (6 bases). The CDR3 spans 13 residues. Germline lookup yields CDR1 MGHRA and CDR2 YSYEKL. Between the trimmed V and J ends, which lost 0 bases and 4 bases, there was a span of 6 bases. Here the CDR3 reads CASSQEGGYGYTF. DNA for the CDR3: TGCGCCAGCAGCCAAGAAGGGGGCTATGGCTACACCTTC.

The chain is built from TRBV30 and TRBJ2-1, with unresolved D. The CDR3 consists of 12 residues. V lost 1 base and J 7 bases, leaving 8 bases between the germline ends. Per the germline V gene, CDR1 is GTSNPN and CDR2 is SVGIG (reference sequence). This CDR3 reads CAWSAWVNEQFF. DNA of the CDR3: TGTGCCTGGAGTGCGTGGGTGAATGAGCAGTTCTTC. The full variable domain, with the rest looked up from reference TRBV30 and TRBJ2-1, is SQTIHQWPATLVQPVGSPLSLECTVEGTSNPNLYWYRQAAGRGLQLLFYSVGIGQISSEVPQNLSASRPQDRQFILSSKKLLLSDSGFYLCAWSAWVNEQFFGPGTRLTVL.

This clone has more than one count but fewer than ten. The rearrangement links TRBV6-5 to TRBJ2-7, with 9 bases that match TRBD1. Losses at the gene ends were 3 bases for V and 5 bases for J; bases not matched to a gene: 8. The CDR3 has 15 amino acids. CDR1 MNHEY and CDR2 SVGAGI come from the germline V gene. This CDR3 is CASSYGTGNVNEQYF. Written as DNA, the CDR3 is TGTGCCAGCAGTTATGGGACAGGGAATGTCAACGAGCAGTACTTC.

In this sample, this clone turned up a few times. The rearrangement uses TRBV10-3 and TRBJ1-2; TRBD1 agrees at 7 bases. From germline, CDR1 is ENHRY and CDR2 SYGVKD. With 4 bases clipped from V and 5 bases from J, the junction kept 13 bases outside the gene matches. The CDR3 runs to 16 residues. CDR3 DNA sequence: TGTGCCATCAGTGCGTCACCGGGACAGACGAAGTATGGCTACACCTTC. Amino acids: CAISASPGQTKYGYTF.

This rearrangement joins TRBV7-9 to TRBJ2-7, with a possible D match to TRBD1 (5 bases). Trimming shortened V by 5 bases and J by 3 bases, and 14 bases separated the two germline ends. The CDR3 extends over 14 amino acids. Germline CDR1 reads SEHNR; CDR2 reads FQNEAQ (reference sequence). The CDR3 region is CASSGDPGFYEQYF. CDR3 sequence (DNA): TGTGCCAGCAGCGGCGACCCAGGGTTCTACGAGCAGTACTTC.

V usage is TRBV25-1 and J usage is TRBJ2-1; maybe TRBD2 (7 bases). This CDR3 has 18 residues. The V end lost 3 bases, the J end lost 6 bases, and 24 bases lay between the germline ends. Germline lookup yields CDR1 MGHDK and CDR2 SYGVNS. The CDR3 DNA reads as TGTGCCAGCAGTGATACTCCCTGGTGGGGGGGCCTGGGCAATGAGCAGTTCTTC. Translation: CASSDTPWWGGLGNEQFF.

The chain employs TRBV28 and TRBJ1-6, with D possibly being TRBD1 (6 bases). The CDR3 has 15 amino acids. Trimming removed 6 bases at V and 8 bases at J, with 17 bases between. The V gene's germline CDR1 is MDHEN and CDR2 SYDVKM. The CDR3 spells CASRIRTATDSPLHF. CDR3 bases: TGTGCCAGCAGAATAAGGACAGCAACGGATTCACCCCTCCACTTT.

This sequence joins TRBV5-8 and TRBJ1-5, with a weak D call TRBD1 (5 bases). This CDR3 spans 15 amino acids. Trimming took 0 bases from V and 7 from J, leaving 14 bases between them. Germline CDR1 SGHTS, CDR2 YDEGEE. This CDR3 is CASSLGGGREQPQHF. The CDR3 DNA sequence: TGTGCCAGCAGCTTGGGTGGGGGAAGGGAACAGCCCCAGCATTTT.

V and J are TRBV5-1 and TRBJ1-4; D not certain. The CDR3 is 16 amino acids. Trimming shortened V by 4 bases and J by 5 bases, and 18 bases separated the two germline ends. Germline V CDR1 and CDR2: SGHRS, YFSETQ. The CDR3 sequence: CASSPPSSRLNEKLFF. The CDR3 DNA sequence: TGCGCCAGCAGCCCTCCTAGTTCCAGGCTCAATGAAAAACTGTTTTTT.

The chain recombines TRBV27 with TRBJ1-4, with 8 bases fitting TRBD1. CDR1 is MNHEY and CDR2 is SMNVEV in the germline V gene (reference sequence). V was pared by 6 bases and J by 8 bases, with 11 bases of the junction left unmatched. CDR3 size: 15 residues. The CDR3 region has the DNA TGTGCCAGCAGACCGACAGGGGCCCTACGCGAAAAACTGTTTTTT. It specifies CASRPTGALREKLFF.

The chain uses TRBV2 and TRBJ1-2, with 10 nucleotides matching TRBD1. The germline CDR1 and CDR2 sequences are SNHLY and FYNNEI. This CDR3 region has 14 residues. With 5 bases clipped from V and 2 bases from J, the junction kept 2 bases outside the gene matches. The CDR3 nucleotides are TGTGCCAGCAGTCCGGGACAGGGGAACTATGGCTACACCTTC. Amino acids: CASSPGQGNYGYTF. The full variable domain, with the rest looked up from reference TRBV2 and TRBJ1-2, is EPEVTQTPSHQVTQMGQEVILRCVPISNHLYFYWYRQILGQKVEFLVSFYNNEISEKSEIFDDQFSVERPDGSNFTLKIRSTKLEDSAMYFCASSPGQGNYGYTFGSGTRLTVV.

V is TRBV19 and J is TRBJ1-5, with 7 bases identical to TRBD1. V dropped 4 bases and J dropped 2; count of bases not matched to a gene: 8. CDR1 and CDR2 from the germline V gene are LNHDA and SQIVND (reference sequence). This CDR3 has 16 amino acids. The CDR3 bases are TGTGCCAGTAGTACATCGACAGGGTTGGGCAATCAGCCCCAGCATTTT. Its protein product is CASSTSTGLGNQPQHF.

V gene TRBV7-9 combines with J gene TRBJ2-7; D call uncertain. With 3 bases removed from V and 1 base from J, the gap between germline ends came to 19 bases. This CDR3 is built from 17 residues. Germline V gene data show CDR1 as SEHNR and CDR2 as FQNEAQ (reference sequence). The CDR3: CASSFLRTTSNSYEQYF. CDR3 nucleotide sequence: TGTGCCAGCAGCTTTCTTCGGACCACCTCTAATTCCTACGAGCAGTACTTC.

In nucleotides, the CDR3 is TGCAGCGCTGGGACTAGCGGAAACAATGAGCAGTTCTTC. It is translated as CSAGTSGNNEQFF. The V call is TRBV29-1, the J call TRBJ2-1, with 11 nucleotides matching TRBD2. CDR3 size: 13 residues. The V gene end was trimmed by 7 bases and the J gene end by 5 bases; junction bases not matched to a gene: 4. Germline CDR1 reads SQVTM; CDR2 reads ANQGSEA.

This clone was seen a handful of times. The chain uses TRBV4-1 and TRBJ2-5; D perhaps matches TRBD1 (5 bases). Trimming shortened V by 0 bases and J by 1 base, and 9 bases separated the two germline ends. Germline-derived CDR1 and CDR2 are MGHRA and YSYEKL. The CDR3 sequence is 15 residues long. DNA of the CDR3: TGCGCCAGCAGCCAAGATAAGGGGATCCAAGAGACCCAGTACTTC. Its protein is CASSQDKGIQETQYF.

CDR3 residues: CASSYSGGWGGYTF. The CDR3 bases are TGTGCCAGCAGTTACTCGGGGGGTTGGGGGGGCTACACCTTC. This chain links TRBV6-5 with TRBJ1-2; D may be TRBD1 (5 bases). CDR3 length: 14 residues. In germline, CDR1 is MNHEY, CDR2 SVGAGI. The V end lost 0 bases, the J end lost 8 bases, and 13 bases lay between the germline ends.